The clone carrying this T cell receptor beta chain was observed a handful of times. The antigen remains undetermined. RNA transcripts were the template, and TCR beta CDR3 regions were amplified from them. Following a first-round RT-PCR that used HTBI primers, a second-round multiplex PCR was carried out. TCRdb re-called the multiplex PCR reads through MiXCR, storing one row per CDR3 protein. The table records 200,000 to 250,000 distinct CDR3 sequences, 20% to 25% of them present only once. For donors with ophthalmopathy, the disease showed moderate-to-severe activity, reached CAS ≥3 and NOSPECS ≥4, and had lasted under 3 months. Thyroid ultrasound, orbital computed tomography, TRAb, serum thyroxine and clinical symptoms formed the basis of diagnosis. 10 ml of fresh blood yielded the PBMCs by density gradient. This record belongs to a study of Graves' ophthalmopathy and Graves' hyperthyroidism. Study results and limitations: Blood also carried most expanded thyroid clonotypes exceeding 0.001 frequency.

Looked up from germline, CDR1 is MNHEY and CDR2 is SVGEGT. Trimming took 6 bases from V and 3 from J, leaving 15 bases between them. This CDR3 contains 14 residues. The clonotype was recovered from a woman in her forties or fifties with Graves' ophthalmopathy. The V gene is TRBV6-2 or TRBV6-3, the J gene TRBJ2-7; D gene uncertain. Sequenced: peripheral blood. The CDR3 protein is CASRHRATNYEQYF. The DNA for the CDR3 is TGTGCCAGCAGGCATAGGGCTACAAACTACGAGCAGTACTTC.